A single sample is the source of the 15 T cell receptor beta chains below, sequenced in a study of blood T cell repertoires in COVID-19. Profiling relied on immunoSEQ multiplex PCR, and the TCRdb table lists in-frame clones only, not all of them. The profile shows around 170,000 clones, 80% to 90% of them singletons. The sample comprised peripheral blood. The receptors were sampled from a man in his fifties or sixties with acute or convalescent COVID-19.

The chain uses TRBV27 and TRBJ2-1, with 8 bases matching TRBD2. There are 17 residues in the CDR3. With V trimmed by 6 bases and J by 4 bases, 14 bases remained unmatched. Germline assignment: CDR1 MNHEY and CDR2 SMNVEV (reference sequence). Written as DNA, the CDR3 is TGTGCCAGCAGCGCACCACTAGCGGCCAACCTTTACAATGAGCAGTTCTTC. It translates to CASSAPLAANLYNEQFF.

The chain carries TRBV7-2 and TRBJ2-3, with D possibly matching TRBD2 (5 bases). Trimming removed 5 bases at V and 9 bases at J, with 9 bases between. Germline V lookup: CDR1 SGHTA, CDR2 FQGNSA. The CDR3 length is 11 residues. CDR3 protein: CASSRTATQYF. In DNA, the CDR3 is TGTGCCAGCAGCCGGACTGCCACGCAGTATTTT. Drawing the rest from reference TRBV7-2 and TRBJ2-3, the complete variable domain is GAGVSQSPSNKVTEKGKDVELRCDPISGHTALYWYRQSLGQGLEFLIYFQGNSAPDKSGLPSDRFSAERTGGSVSTLTIQRTQQEDSAVYLCASSRTATQYFGPGTRLTVL.

The chain combines TRBV20-1 with TRBJ1-4; unclear D gene. Germline CDR1 reads DFQATT; CDR2 reads SNEGSKA (reference sequence). CDR3 length equals 13 residues. Trimming left V 3 bases short and J 8 bases short, with 13 bases between. The CDR3 DNA reads TGCAGTGCTAGTACCCCCCGGAGGGAAAAACTGTTTTTT. Translated: CSASTPRREKLFF.

This sequence joins TRBV7-2 and TRBJ1-2; TRBD1 aligns across 8 bases. Per the germline V gene, CDR1 is SGHTA and CDR2 is FQGNSA. This CDR3 spans 14 amino acids. The trim removed 1 base at V and 8 bases at J, leaving 6 bases unmatched. The CDR3 loop is CASSLVQGAKGYTF. In DNA, the CDR3 is TGTGCCAGCAGCTTAGTTCAGGGGGCGAAGGGCTACACCTTC.

V and J are TRBV7-9 and TRBJ1-5; unclear D gene. V gave up 2 bases and J gave up 6 bases, with 5 bases separating them. The germline V gene has CDR1 SEHNR and CDR2 FQNEAQ (reference sequence). The CDR3 totals 12 residues. Here the CDR3 DNA reads TGTGCCAGCAGCTTAAATAGTCAGCCCCAGCATTTT. It encodes CASSLNSQPQHF.

This chain uses TRBV19 with TRBJ1-1; 7 positions match TRBD1. The CDR3 contains 15 residues. Germline V CDR1 and CDR2: LNHDA, SQIVND (reference sequence). Trimming at V came to 4 bases and at J to 2 bases, leaving 7 bases not matched to a gene. In nucleotides, the CDR3 is TGTGCCAGTAGTAGGTCCGGGACAGTAAACACTGAAGCTTTCTTT. Amino acids: CASSRSGTVNTEAFF.

This clone appeared once. CDR3 loop: CASSYSIRGKIYEQYF. CDR3 sequence (DNA): TGTGCCAGCAGTTACTCGATCCGGGGGAAGATCTACGAGCAGTACTTC. The rearrangement joins TRBV6-5 to TRBJ2-7; possibly TRBD2 for D (6 bases). CDR3 length: 16 amino acids. Germline assignment: CDR1 MNHEY and CDR2 SVGAGI. Between the trimmed V and J ends, which lost 0 bases and 3 bases, there was a span of 15 bases.

The V gene is TRBV7-2, the J gene TRBJ1-3; D is possibly TRBD1 (6 bases). The CDR3 is made up of 15 amino acids. CDR1 SGHTA and CDR2 FQGNSA come from the germline V gene. The V end was cut by 3 bases, the J end by 2 bases, with 11 bases between. The CDR3 DNA sequence: TGTGCCAGCAGCTTCGGGGCAGGGGCTGGAAACACCATATATTTT. Protein sequence: CASSFGAGAGNTIYF.

The rearrangement uses TRBV6-5 and TRBJ2-7; possible D gene TRBD1, 5 bases. Germline V lookup: CDR1 MNHEY, CDR2 SVGAGI. The CDR3 totals 14 residues. With 7 bases removed from V and 0 bases from J, the gap between germline ends came to 13 bases. The CDR3: CASNPGPGSYEQYF. CDR3 in DNA: TGTGCCAGCAACCCAGGGCCAGGCTCCTACGAGCAGTACTTC.

The chain links TRBV6-6 to TRBJ1-3; no reliable D call. V gave up 2 bases and J gave up 4 bases, with 9 bases separating them. Germline CDR1 MNHNY, CDR2 SVGAGI (reference sequence). The CDR3 has 14 residues. In DNA, the CDR3 is TGTGCCAGCAGTTACCCGGAGGGAGGAAACACCATATATTTT. Amino acids: CASSYPEGGNTIYF.

The chain uses TRBV5-1 and TRBJ2-7; TRBD2 agrees at 8 bases. The CDR3 length is 15 residues. V lost 0 bases to trimming and J lost 0 bases; unmatched junction nucleotides: 2. Germline values: CDR1 SGHRS, CDR2 YFSETQ. The CDR3 bases are TGCGCCAGCAGCTTGGGCGGGGGGAACTCCTACGAGCAGTACTTC. Encoded protein: CASSLGGGNSYEQYF.

The CDR3 DNA reads TGTGCCAGCAGCGAAGGGGGACGGCGAGGCTATGGCTACACCTTC. Translated: CASSEGGRRGYGYTF. This chain connects TRBV7-9 to TRBJ1-2, with D possibly TRBD1 on 6 matching bases. The ends were cut back, 5 bases at V and 4 bases at J, with 17 bases in the middle. In germline, CDR1 is SEHNR, CDR2 FQNEAQ (reference sequence). The CDR3 runs 15 residues.

V gene TRBV5-1 combines with J gene TRBJ2-3, with 12 bases identical to TRBD2. This CDR3 is 18 amino acids long. CDR1 is SGHRS and CDR2 is YFSETQ in the germline V gene. After removal of 0 bases from V and 5 bases from J, the junction contained 10 bases not matched to a gene. The CDR3 loop is CASSLATLAGGSIDTQYF. CDR3 nucleotide sequence: TGCGCCAGCAGCTTGGCCACGCTAGCGGGGGGGTCTATAGATACGCAGTATTTT.

The chain links TRBV24-1 to TRBJ1-6; 9 bases match TRBD1. The CDR3 is made up of 13 amino acids. Germline CDR1 is KGHDR and CDR2 is SFDVKD. V was clipped by 4 bases and J by 10 bases; unmatched bases: 1. The CDR3 sequence is CATSEGQGSPLHF. CDR3 nucleotide sequence: TGTGCCACCAGTGAGGGACAGGGCTCACCCCTCCACTTT.

Notes on this clone: No DNA is shown, since the ends of the CDR3 on it are uncertain; the CDR3 is the one TCRdb lists. The rearrangement uses TRBV4-2 and TRBJ1-2; TRBD1 is the table's D call, not checked against the DNA. Germline V gene lookup returns CDR1 LGHNA and CDR2 YNFKEQ. Both ends counted, the CDR3 spans 14 residues. Here the CDR3 reads CASSQDWGQGAQTF.